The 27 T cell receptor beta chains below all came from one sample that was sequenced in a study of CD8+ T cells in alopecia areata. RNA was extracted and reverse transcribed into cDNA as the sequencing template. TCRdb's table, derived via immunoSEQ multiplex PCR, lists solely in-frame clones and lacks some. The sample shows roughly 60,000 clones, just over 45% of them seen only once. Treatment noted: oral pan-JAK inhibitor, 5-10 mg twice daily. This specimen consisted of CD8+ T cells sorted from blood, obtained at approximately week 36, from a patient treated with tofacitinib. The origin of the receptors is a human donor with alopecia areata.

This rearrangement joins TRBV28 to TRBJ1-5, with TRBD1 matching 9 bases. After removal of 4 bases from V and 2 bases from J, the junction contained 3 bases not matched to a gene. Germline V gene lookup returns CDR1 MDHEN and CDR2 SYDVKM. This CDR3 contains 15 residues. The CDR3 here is CASSSRTGGNQPQHF. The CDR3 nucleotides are TGTGCCAGCAGTTCTCGGACAGGGGGCAATCAGCCCCAGCATTTT.

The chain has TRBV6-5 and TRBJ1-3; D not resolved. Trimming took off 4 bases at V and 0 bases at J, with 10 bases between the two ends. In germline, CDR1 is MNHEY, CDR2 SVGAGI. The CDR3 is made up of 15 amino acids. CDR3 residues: CASSSSGGSGNTIYF. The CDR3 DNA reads TGTGCCAGCAGTTCCTCGGGCGGCTCTGGAAACACCATATATTTT.

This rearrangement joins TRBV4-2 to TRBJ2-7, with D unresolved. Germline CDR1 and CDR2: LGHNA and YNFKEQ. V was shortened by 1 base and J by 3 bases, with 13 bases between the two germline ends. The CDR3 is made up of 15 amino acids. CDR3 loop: CASSQGGGSGYEQYF. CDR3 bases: TGTGCCAGCAGCCAAGGCGGCGGCAGTGGCTACGAGCAGTACTTC.

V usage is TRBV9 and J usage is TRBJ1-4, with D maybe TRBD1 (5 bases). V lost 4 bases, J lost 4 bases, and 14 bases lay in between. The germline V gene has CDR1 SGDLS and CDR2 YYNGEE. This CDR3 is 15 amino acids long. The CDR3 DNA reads TGTGCCAGCAGCACCGGGGACGGAATTAATGAAAAACTGTTTTTT. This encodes CASSTGDGINEKLFF.

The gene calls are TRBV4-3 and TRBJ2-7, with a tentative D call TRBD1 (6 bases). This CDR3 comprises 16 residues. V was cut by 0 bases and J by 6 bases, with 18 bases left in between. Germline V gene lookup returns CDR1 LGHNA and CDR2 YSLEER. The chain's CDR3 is CASSQDRQGYWSEQYF. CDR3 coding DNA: TGCGCCAGCAGCCAAGATCGCCAGGGGTATTGGAGCGAGCAGTACTTC.

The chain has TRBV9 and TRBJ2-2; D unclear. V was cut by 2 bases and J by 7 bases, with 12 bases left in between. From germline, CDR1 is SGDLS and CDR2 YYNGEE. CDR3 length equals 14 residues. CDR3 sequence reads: CASSVPGKGGELFF. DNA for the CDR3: TGTGCCAGCAGCGTCCCCGGCAAGGGCGGGGAGCTGTTTTTT. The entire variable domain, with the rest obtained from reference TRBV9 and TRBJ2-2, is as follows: DSGVTQTPKHLITATGQRVTLRCSPRSGDLSVYWYQQSLDQGLQFLIQYYNGEERAKGNILERFSAQQFPDLHSELNLSSLELGDSALYFCASSVPGKGGELFFGEGSRLTVL.

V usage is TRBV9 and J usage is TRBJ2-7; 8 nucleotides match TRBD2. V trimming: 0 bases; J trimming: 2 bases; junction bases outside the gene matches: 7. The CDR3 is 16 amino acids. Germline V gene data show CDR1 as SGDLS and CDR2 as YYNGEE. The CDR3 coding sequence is TGTGCCAGCAGCGTAGGTCCAGCGGGAGTCCCCTACGAGCAGTACTTC. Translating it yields CASSVGPAGVPYEQYF.

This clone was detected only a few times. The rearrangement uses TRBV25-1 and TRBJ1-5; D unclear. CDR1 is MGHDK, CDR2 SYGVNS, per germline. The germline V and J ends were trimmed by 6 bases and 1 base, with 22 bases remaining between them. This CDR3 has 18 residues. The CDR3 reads CASSPRRKGRVSNQPQHF. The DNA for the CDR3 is TGTGCCAGCAGCCCTCGGAGAAAGGGAAGGGTAAGCAATCAGCCCCAGCATTTT.

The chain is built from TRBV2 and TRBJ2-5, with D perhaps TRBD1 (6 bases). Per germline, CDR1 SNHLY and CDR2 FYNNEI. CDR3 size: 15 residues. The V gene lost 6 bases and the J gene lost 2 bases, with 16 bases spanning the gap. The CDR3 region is CASRSQGSWQETQYF. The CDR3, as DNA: TGTGCCAGCAGATCCCAGGGGTCGTGGCAAGAGACCCAGTACTTC.

CDR3 sequence reads: CASSPPDQRPDTQYF. CDR3 coding DNA: TGTGCCAGCTCACCACCGGACCAGCGACCAGATACGCAGTATTTT. The chain links TRBV18 to TRBJ2-3; D remains ambiguous. Trimming pared 0 bases from V and 4 bases from J, leaving 11 bases between. The CDR3 has 15 residues. Germline CDR1 and CDR2: KGHSH and LQKENI.

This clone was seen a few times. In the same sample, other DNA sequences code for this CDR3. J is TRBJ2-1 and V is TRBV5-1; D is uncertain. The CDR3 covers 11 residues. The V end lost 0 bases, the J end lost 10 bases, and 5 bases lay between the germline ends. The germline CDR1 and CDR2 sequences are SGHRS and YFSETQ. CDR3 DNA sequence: TGCGCCAGCAGCTTGGGGCCCGAGCAGTTCTTC. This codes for CASSLGPEQFF.

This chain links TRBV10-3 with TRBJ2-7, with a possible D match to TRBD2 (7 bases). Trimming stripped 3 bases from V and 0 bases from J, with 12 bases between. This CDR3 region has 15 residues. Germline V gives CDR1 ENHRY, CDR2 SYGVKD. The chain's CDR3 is CAISESGTSSYEQYF. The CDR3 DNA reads TGTGCCATCAGTGAAAGCGGGACAAGCTCCTACGAGCAGTACTTC.

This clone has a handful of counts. CDR3 amino acids: CASSGSGTANYGYTF. CDR3 DNA: TGCGCCAGCAGCGGCTCCGGGACAGCTAACTATGGCTACACCTTC. The chain employs TRBV5-1 and TRBJ1-2; 7 positions match TRBD1. The CDR3 is 15 residues long. CDR1 is SGHRS and CDR2 is YFSETQ in the germline V gene. The junction had 6 bases not matched to a gene; V was cut back by 4 bases and J by 0 bases.

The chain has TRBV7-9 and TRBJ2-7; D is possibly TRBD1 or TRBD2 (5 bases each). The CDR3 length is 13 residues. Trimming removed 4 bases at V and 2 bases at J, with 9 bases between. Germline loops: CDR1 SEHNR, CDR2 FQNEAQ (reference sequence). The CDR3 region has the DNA TGTGCCAGCAGCTGGGACGACACCTACGAGCAGTACTTC. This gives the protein CASSWDDTYEQYF.

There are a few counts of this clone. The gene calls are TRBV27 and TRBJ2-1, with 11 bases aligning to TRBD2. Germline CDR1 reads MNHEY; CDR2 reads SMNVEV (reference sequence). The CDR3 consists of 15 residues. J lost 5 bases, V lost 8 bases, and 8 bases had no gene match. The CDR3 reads CASAPGTSGHNEQFF. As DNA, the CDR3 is TGTGCCAGCGCACCCGGGACTAGCGGACACAATGAGCAGTTCTTC.

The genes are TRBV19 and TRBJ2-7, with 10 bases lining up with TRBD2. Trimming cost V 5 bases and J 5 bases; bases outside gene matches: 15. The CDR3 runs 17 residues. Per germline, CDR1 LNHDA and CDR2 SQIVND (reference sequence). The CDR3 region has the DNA TGTGCCAGTAGTTACCGAATGCCCGGGACTAGCGCCCACGAGCAGTACTTC. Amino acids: CASSYRMPGTSAHEQYF.

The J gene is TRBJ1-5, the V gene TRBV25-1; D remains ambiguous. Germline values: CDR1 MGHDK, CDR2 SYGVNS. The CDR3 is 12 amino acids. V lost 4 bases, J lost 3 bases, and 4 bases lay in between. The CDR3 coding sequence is TGTGCCAGCAGTGGCCTCAATCAGCCCCAGCATTTT. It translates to CASSGLNQPQHF.

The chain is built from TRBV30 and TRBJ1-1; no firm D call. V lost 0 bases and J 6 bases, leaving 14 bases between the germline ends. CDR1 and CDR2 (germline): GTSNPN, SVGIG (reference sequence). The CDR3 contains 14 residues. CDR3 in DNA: TGTGCCTGGAGTGTCCCACAGCTACCCGCTGAAGCTTTCTTT. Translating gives CAWSVPQLPAEAFF.

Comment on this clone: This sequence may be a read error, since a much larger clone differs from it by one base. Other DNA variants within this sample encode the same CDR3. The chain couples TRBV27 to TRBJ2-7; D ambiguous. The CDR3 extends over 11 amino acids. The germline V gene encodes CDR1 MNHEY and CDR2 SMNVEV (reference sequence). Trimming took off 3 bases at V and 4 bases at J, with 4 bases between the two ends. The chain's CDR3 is CASSLGYEQYF. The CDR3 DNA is TGTGCCAGCAGTTTGGGGTACGAGCAGTACTTC.

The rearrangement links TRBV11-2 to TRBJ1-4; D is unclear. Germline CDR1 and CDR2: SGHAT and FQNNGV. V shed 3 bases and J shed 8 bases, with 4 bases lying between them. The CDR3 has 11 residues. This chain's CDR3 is CASSFGEKLFF. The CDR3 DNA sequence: TGTGCCAGCAGCTTCGGGGAAAAACTGTTTTTT.

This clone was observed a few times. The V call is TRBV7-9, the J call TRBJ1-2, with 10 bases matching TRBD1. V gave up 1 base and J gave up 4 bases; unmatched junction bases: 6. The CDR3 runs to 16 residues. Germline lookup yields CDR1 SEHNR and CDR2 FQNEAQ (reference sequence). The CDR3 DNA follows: TGTGCCAGCAGCTTAGTCCCGACAGGGGGCAGCTATGGCTACACCTTC. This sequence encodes CASSLVPTGGSYGYTF. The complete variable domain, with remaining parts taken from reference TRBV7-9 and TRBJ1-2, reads DTGVSQNPRHKITKRGQNVTFRCDPISEHNRLYWYRQTLGQGPEFLTYFQNEAQLEKSRLLSDRFSAERPKGSFSTLEIQRTEQGDSAMYLCASSLVPTGGSYGYTFGSGTRLTVV.

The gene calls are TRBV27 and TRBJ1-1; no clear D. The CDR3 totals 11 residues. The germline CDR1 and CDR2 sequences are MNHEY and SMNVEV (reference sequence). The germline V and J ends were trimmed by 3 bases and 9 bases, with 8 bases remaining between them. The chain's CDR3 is CASSLGSQAFF. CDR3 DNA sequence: TGTGCCAGCAGTTTGGGATCCCAAGCTTTCTTT.

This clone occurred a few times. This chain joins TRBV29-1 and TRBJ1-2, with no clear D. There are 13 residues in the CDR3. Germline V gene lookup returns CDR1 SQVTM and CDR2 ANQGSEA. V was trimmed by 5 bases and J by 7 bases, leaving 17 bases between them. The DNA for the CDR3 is TGCAGCGTTCCAGGAGGGAGTCGGGGTGGCTACACCTTC. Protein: CSVPGGSRGGYTF.

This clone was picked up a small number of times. As DNA, the CDR3 is TGCAGCGTTGAGGATCCATCGAACTACGAGCAGTACTTC. Translation gives CSVEDPSNYEQYF. The genes are TRBV29-1 and TRBJ2-7, with D uncertain. CDR1 and CDR2 from the germline V gene are SQVTM and ANQGSEA. Trimming shortened V by 3 bases and J by 3 bases, and 12 bases separated the two germline ends. The CDR3 length is 13 residues.

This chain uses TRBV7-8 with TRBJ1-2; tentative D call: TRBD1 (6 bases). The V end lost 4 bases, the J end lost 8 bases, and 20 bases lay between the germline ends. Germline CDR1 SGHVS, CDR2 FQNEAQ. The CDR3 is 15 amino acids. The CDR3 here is CASSYDRIPIGGYTF. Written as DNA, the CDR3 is TGTGCCAGCAGCTACGACAGGATTCCTATTGGAGGCTACACCTTC.

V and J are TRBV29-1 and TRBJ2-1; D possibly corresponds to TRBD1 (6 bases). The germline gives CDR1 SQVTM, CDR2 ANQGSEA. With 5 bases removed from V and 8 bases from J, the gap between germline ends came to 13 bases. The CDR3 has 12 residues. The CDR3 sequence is CSVLPGGDEQFF. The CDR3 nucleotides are TGCAGCGTTTTACCTGGGGGCGATGAGCAGTTCTTC.

The CDR3, as DNA: TGTGCCAGCAGCAGTTACTCGACTACTACTAGCACAGATACGCAGTATTTT. Residues: CASSSYSTTTSTDTQYF. The gene calls are TRBV9 and TRBJ2-3; TRBD2 might be the D (5 bases). This CDR3 comprises 17 residues. From germline, CDR1 is SGDLS and CDR2 YYNGEE. Trimming took off 4 bases at V and 0 bases at J, with 18 bases between the two ends.